This TCR beta chain emerged from a study of cytomegalovirus exposure and HLA in healthy donors. Across the whole study: Falling in the Caucasian-associated ancestry cluster were 80% to 90% of 398 genotyped donors.

The PCR ran on 60 Vbeta and 13 Jbeta primers. Method: immunoSEQ multiplex PCR; TCRdb's copy keeps in-frame clones and lacks some. This sample has 250,000 to 350,000 clones, with roughly 90% found just once. About this clone: Its antigen remains unidentified.

Findings and caveats of the study: Most CMV-associated TCR beta chains were later found to appear HLA-restricted. TCR beta chains associated with HLA were, in a later analysis, more clonally expanded than equally common others. A later analysis linked a missense DCLRE1C variant to TCR beta V- and J-gene trimming.

Trimming at V came to 0 bases and at J to 13 bases, leaving 8 bases not matched to a gene. Germline V CDR1 and CDR2: MRHNA, SNTAGT. The CDR3 totals 13 residues. The chain uses TRBV6-4 and TRBJ1-1; 7 positions match TRBD1. What was sequenced was PBMCs. This sequence was found in a man in his forties or fifties in good health and CMV-seropositive. DNA of the CDR3: TGTGCCAGCAGTGACTCAAAACAGGGGTCGGTTTTCTTT. It is translated as CASSDSKQGSVFF.